Below are 10 T cell receptor beta chains sequenced from a single sample in a study of vaccination and CD4 T cells after COVID-19. Antigens for these TCRs are unknown. An Oncomine TCR Beta short-read assay was used to sequence the DNA from cultured CD4+ T cells. Each CDR3 protein gets one entry after TCRdb re-called the PCR reads with MiXCR. The sample has about 12,000 distinct CDR3 sequences, under 35% seen once; the top ten hold roughly 35%. Treatment given: approximately 10-day PBMC culture with coronavirus spike peptide pools or control peptides (ViraFEST assay). Sequenced here: CD4+ T cells from blood, cultured in vitro, sampled before SARS-CoV-2 vaccination. Source of these receptors: a human donor who received a COVID-19 vaccine.

The gene calls are TRBV24-1 and TRBJ2-2, with a tentative D call TRBD1 (6 bases). Trimming took 6 bases from V and 3 from J, leaving 13 bases between them. Germline V gives CDR1 KGHDR, CDR2 SFDVKD. The CDR3 has 15 residues. The CDR3 DNA is TGTGCCACCAGTCCGGGACACCTCCACACCGGGGAGCTGTTTTTT. Amino acid sequence: CATSPGHLHTGELFF.

The V gene is TRBV6-1, the J gene TRBJ2-1; tentative D call: TRBD2 (6 bases). The germline V gene has CDR1 MNHNS and CDR2 SASEGT. Trimming pared 5 bases from V and 4 bases from J, leaving 15 bases between. The CDR3 contains 15 residues. In nucleotides, the CDR3 is TGTGCCAGCAGTCACGATAGGGCGGGGTACAATGAGCAGTTCTTC. It translates to CASSHDRAGYNEQFF.

A few counts support this clonotype. This chain joins TRBV10-1 and TRBJ2-3; 7 bases line up with TRBD2. The V gene end was trimmed by 6 bases and the J gene end by 6 bases; junction bases not matched to a gene: 15. The length of the CDR3 is 16 residues. CDR1 WNHNN and CDR2 SYGVQD come from the germline V gene (reference sequence). The DNA for the CDR3 is TGCGCCAGCAGCATGTCTAGCGGCGGACTAAAGGATACGCAGTATTTT. Protein product: CASSMSSGGLKDTQYF.

The V call is TRBV18, the J call TRBJ1-5; no firm D call. This CDR3 region has 18 residues. The ends were cut back, 3 bases at V and 0 bases at J, with 18 bases in the middle. Per the germline V gene, CDR1 is KGHSH and CDR2 is LQKENI. The CDR3 sequence: CASSPTGITSSSNQPQHF. The CDR3 DNA follows: TGTGCCAGCTCACCGACGGGGATTACGTCTAGTAGCAATCAGCCCCAGCATTTT.

The V gene is TRBV6-1, the J gene TRBJ2-5; the match to TRBD1 covers 8 bases. CDR3 size: 14 residues. The germline V gene has CDR1 MNHNS and CDR2 SASEGT. Trimming removed 8 bases from V and 5 bases from J; junction bases left unmatched: 10. The CDR3 DNA follows: TGTGCCAGCGGCCCATCCCAGGGGGCTGAGACCCAGTACTTC. As protein: CASGPSQGAETQYF.

This clonotype was found a few times. V gene TRBV28 combines with J gene TRBJ2-7; D may match TRBD1 or TRBD2 (5 bases each). Trimming removed 6 bases at V and 11 bases at J, with 17 bases between. This CDR3 has 12 amino acids. Germline CDR1 reads MDHEN; CDR2 reads SYDVKM. The CDR3 DNA sequence: TGTGCCAGCAGGACCAACCGGGACCCCGAGTACTTC. Translation gives CASRTNRDPEYF.

In this sample, this clonotype turned up a few times. The chain is built from TRBV20-1 and TRBJ2-3; 9 bases map to TRBD2. The CDR3 totals 18 residues. Germline V gene sequence: CDR1 DFQATT, CDR2 SNEGSKA (reference sequence). J was trimmed by 1 base and V by 4 bases; bases with no gene match: 15. The CDR3 region is CSATVRSSGVFGTDTQYF. For the CDR3, the DNA is TGCAGTGCTACCGTCCGGTCTAGCGGGGTATTCGGCACAGATACGCAGTATTTT.

This clonotype occurred a few times. The CDR3 nucleotides are TGTGCCAGCAGTGATGGGACAGGGACAGATACGCAGTATTTT. Amino acid sequence: CASSDGTGTDTQYF. This chain connects TRBV6-1 to TRBJ2-3; the match to TRBD1 covers 9 bases. Germline V gene sequence: CDR1 MNHNS, CDR2 SASEGT. Unmatched junction bases numbered 1, after V lost 3 bases and J lost 3 bases. The CDR3 spans 14 residues.

Details on this clonotype: A junction boundary mismatches the germline segment, possibly from a read error. V usage is TRBV6-1 and J usage is TRBJ1-4, with 8 positions matching TRBD1. This CDR3 has 14 amino acids. CDR1 MNHNS and CDR2 SASEGT come from the germline V gene. The CDR3 DNA is TGTGCCGGCAGTGCAAGACAGGGGAATGAAAAACTGTTTTTT. This translates into CAGSARQGNEKLFF.

The rearrangement uses TRBV6-1 and TRBJ2-7, with D perhaps matching TRBD1 (6 bases). CDR3 size: 15 residues. CDR1 and CDR2 (germline): MNHNS, SASEGT. Between the trimmed V and J ends, which lost 3 bases and 5 bases, there was a span of 17 bases. The CDR3 loop is CASSDVGAERDEQYF. CDR3 nucleotides: TGTGCCAGCAGTGATGTGGGGGCCGAGAGGGACGAGCAGTACTTC.